The present T cell receptor beta chain was sequenced within a study of T-cell memory formation after mild COVID-19. The CDR3 has 15 amino acids. V lost 1 base and J lost 7, with 14 bases in between. CDR1 MDHEN and CDR2 SYDVKM come from the germline V gene. With respect to this clonotype: Its antigen remains unknown.

Overall study findings and caveats: Clones which contracted sat mainly in CM and EM if CD4+, and in EMRA if CD8+. The study detected some responding clones in pre-infection memory, suggesting cross-reactive memory joined. While clones contracting from day 15 to 85 were balanced between CD4 and CD8, later expanders leaned CD4+.

TCRdb re-derived calls from the 5' RACE reads in MiXCR, one entry per CDR3 protein. Among some 340,000 distinct CDR3 sequences, roughly 13% were seen once, and the ten largest hold roughly a fifth. The sample taken for sequencing was PBMCs or a T cell subset sorted from them (not recorded which). V and J are TRBV28 and TRBJ1-5; D is perhaps TRBD1 (5 bases). The clonotype comes from a man younger than 35 who had mild COVID-19 (a few samples of this study predate the infection). Cell type and time point are not known. In nucleotides, the CDR3 is TGTGCCAGCAGTTTATTCCTTGCAGGGAGCCAGCCCCAGCATTTT. This gives the protein CASSLFLAGSQPQHF.